The following is a TCR beta chain sequence with its context. The antigen is unknown. The CDR3 totals 16 residues. V dropped 0 bases and J dropped 2 bases, with 13 bases sitting between them. Germline lookup yields CDR1 MGHRA and CDR2 YSYEKL. The data were taken from a study of siplizumab effects on memory and regulatory T cells. Produced via immunoSEQ multiplex PCR; TCRdb's table is partial and in-frame only. This sample has about 69,000 clones, with around 90% found just once. Study results and limitations: Naive T cells looked more diverse than memory cells and looked like major alloresponse contributors. The authors mapped only a minor fraction of alloreactive clones to unstimulated subsets.

The sequence derives from a human donor in good health. Sequencing was done on a sample of Tregs sorted from blood. This chain connects TRBV4-1 to TRBJ1-1; D may be TRBD1 (5 bases). The DNA for the CDR3 is TGCGCCAGCAGCCAAGAAGGGGCGGGACTAAACACTGAAGCTTTCTTT. The encoded protein is CASSQEGAGLNTEAFF.